This entry describes one T cell receptor beta chain. Measured with immunoSEQ multiplex PCR; TCRdb has only the in-frame clones, and not every one. This table holds roughly 1,000,000 clones, 75% to 85% found once. Trimming cost V 5 bases and J 5 bases; bases outside gene matches: 8. Germline V gene sequence: CDR1 MNHNY, CDR2 SVGAGI (reference sequence). The CDR3 runs to 14 residues. All donors were healthy HIV-negative adults lacking recent acute infections or vaccinations. The sample comes from a study of shared clonotypes between healthy human individuals. The chain couples TRBV6-6 to TRBJ1-2; 7 nucleotides agree with TRBD1. The clonotype was recovered from a man aged 18 to 35 in good health. Some clones in this sample may be carry-over from other donors' samples. Sequencing was carried out using memory CD4+ T cells from PBMCs. The sample's subset: CD45RA-negative fraction. The CDR3 nucleotides read TGTGCCAGCAGTCCCGGGACAGCTGTATATGGCTACACCTTC. Translating gives CASSPGTAVYGYTF.